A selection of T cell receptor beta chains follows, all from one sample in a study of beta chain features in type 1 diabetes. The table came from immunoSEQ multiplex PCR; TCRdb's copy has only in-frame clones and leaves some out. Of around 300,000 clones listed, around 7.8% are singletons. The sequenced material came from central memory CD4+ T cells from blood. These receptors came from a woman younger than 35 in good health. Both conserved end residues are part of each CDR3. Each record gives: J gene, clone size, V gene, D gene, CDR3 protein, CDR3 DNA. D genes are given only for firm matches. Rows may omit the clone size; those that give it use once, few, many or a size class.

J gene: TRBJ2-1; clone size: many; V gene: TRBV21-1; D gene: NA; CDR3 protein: CASSKEGVRYNEQFF; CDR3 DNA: TGTGCCAGCAGCAAAGAGGGAGTACGCTACAATGAGCAGTTCTTC
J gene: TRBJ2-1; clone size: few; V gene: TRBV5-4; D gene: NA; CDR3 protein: CASSFPGQHNEQFF; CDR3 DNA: TGTGCCAGCAGCTTCCCCGGACAGCACAATGAGCAGTTCTTC
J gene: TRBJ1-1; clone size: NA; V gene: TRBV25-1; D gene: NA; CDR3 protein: CASSEYSGAGSEAFF; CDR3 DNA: TGTGCCAGCAGTGAATATTCGGGGGCAGGGTCTGAAGCTTTCTTT
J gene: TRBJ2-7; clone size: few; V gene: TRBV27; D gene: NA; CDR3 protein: CASGRYEQYF; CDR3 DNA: TGTGCCAGTGGCCGTTACGAGCAGTACTTC
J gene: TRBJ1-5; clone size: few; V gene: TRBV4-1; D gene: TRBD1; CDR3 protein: CASSQGGTVGQPQHF; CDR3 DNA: TGCGCCAGCAGCCAAGGCGGGACAGTTGGTCAGCCCCAGCATTTT
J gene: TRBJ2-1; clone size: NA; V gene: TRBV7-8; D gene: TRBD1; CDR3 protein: CASSPREGAQPEQFF; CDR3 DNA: TGTGCCAGCAGCCCTAGAGAGGGGGCGCAACCTGAGCAGTTCTTC
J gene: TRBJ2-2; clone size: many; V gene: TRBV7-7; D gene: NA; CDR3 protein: CASSSLVGAGELFF; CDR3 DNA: TGTGCTAGCAGCTCCCTAGTCGGAGCCGGGGAGCTGTTTTTT
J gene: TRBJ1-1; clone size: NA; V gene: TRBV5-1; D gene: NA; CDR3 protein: CASSPGSPNTEAFF; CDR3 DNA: TGCGCCAGCAGCCCTGGAAGTCCGAACACTGAAGCTTTCTTT
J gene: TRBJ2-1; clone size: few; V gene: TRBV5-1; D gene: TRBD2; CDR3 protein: CASRWLAGGRNEQFF; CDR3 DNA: TGCGCCAGCAGGTGGCTAGCGGGGGGTCGGAATGAGCAGTTCTTC
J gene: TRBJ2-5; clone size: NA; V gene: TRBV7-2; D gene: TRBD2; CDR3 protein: CASSLSASGGQETQYF; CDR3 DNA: TGTGCCAGCAGCTTATCGGCTAGCGGGGGCCAAGAGACCCAGTACTTC
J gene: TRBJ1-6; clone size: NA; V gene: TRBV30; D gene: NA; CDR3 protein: CAWSFTNSPLHF; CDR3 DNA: TGTGCCTGGAGTTTTACCAATTCACCCCTCCACTTT
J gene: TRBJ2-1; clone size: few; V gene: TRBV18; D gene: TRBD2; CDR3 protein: CASSPRTSGSNEQFF; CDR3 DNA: TGTGCCAGCTCACCGCGGACTAGCGGGAGCAATGAGCAGTTCTTC
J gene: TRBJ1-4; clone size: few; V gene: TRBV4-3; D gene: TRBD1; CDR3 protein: CASSQSGTGVFATNEKLFF; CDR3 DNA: TGCGCCAGCAGCCAGAGCGGGACAGGGGTTTTTGCGACTAATGAAAAACTGTTTTTT
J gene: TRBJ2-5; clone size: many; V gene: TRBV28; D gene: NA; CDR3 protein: CASRGILETQYF; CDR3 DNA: TGTGCCAGCAGGGGGATCCTAGAGACCCAGTACTTC
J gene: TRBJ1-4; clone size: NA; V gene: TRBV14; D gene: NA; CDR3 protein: CASSQESREKLFF; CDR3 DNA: TGTGCCAGCAGCCAAGAGTCCCGTGAAAAACTGTTTTTT
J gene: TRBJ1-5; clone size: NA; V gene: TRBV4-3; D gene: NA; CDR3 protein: CASSQDLRQPQHF; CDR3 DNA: TGCGCCAGCAGCCAAGATCTCCGCCAGCCCCAGCATTTT
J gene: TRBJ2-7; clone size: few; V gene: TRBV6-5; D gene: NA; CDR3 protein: CASSYDSASYEQYF; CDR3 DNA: TGTGCCAGCAGTTATGACAGTGCCTCCTACGAGCAGTACTTC
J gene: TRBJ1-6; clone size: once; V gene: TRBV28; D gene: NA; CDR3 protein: CASGGLNSPLHF; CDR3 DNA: TGTGCCAGCGGGGGCCTAAATTCACCCCTCCACTTT
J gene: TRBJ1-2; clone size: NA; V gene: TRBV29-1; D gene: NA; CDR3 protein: CSVVYNYGYTF; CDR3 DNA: TGCAGCGTTGTATACAACTATGGCTACACCTTC
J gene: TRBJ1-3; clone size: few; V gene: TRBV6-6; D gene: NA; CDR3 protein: CASSYKASSGNTIYF; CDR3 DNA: TGTGCCAGCAGTTACAAGGCGAGCTCTGGAAACACCATATATTTT
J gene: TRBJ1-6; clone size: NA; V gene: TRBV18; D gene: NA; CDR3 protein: CASSHGQTSDNSPLHF; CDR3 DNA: TGTGCCAGCTCCCACGGACAGACCTCTGATAATTCACCCCTCCACTTT
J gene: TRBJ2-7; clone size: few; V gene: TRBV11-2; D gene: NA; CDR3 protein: CASSPRRGLTYEQYF; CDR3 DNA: TGTGCCAGCAGCCCCCGTCGCGGACTCACCTACGAGCAGTACTTC
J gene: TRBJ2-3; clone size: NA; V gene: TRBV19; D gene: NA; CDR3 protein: CASSIGYPGTDTQYF; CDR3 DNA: TGTGCCAGTAGTATCGGGTACCCGGGCACAGATACGCAGTATTTT
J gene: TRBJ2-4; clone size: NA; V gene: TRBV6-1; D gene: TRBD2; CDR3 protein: CASRLAGYGDIQYF; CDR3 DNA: TGTGCCAGCCGACTAGCGGGGTATGGCGACATTCAGTACTTC
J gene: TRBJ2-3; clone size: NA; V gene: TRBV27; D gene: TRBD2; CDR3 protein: CASHLAGVGDTQYF; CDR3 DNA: TGTGCCAGCCACTTAGCGGGAGTGGGTGATACGCAGTATTTT
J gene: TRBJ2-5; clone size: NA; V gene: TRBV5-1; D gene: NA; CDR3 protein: CASSLNLGPETQYF; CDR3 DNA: TGCGCCAGCAGCTTGAACTTAGGGCCAGAGACCCAGTACTTC
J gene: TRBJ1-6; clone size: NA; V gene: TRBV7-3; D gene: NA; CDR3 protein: CASSLKGGQTNSPLHF; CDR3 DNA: TGTGCCAGCAGCTTAAAAGGGGGACAAACAAATTCACCCCTCCACTTT
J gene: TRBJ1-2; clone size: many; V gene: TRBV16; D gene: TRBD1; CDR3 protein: CASSPNPPGGGWAGYTF; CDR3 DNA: TGTGCCAGCAGCCCCAACCCGCCAGGGGGCGGGTGGGCTGGCTACACCTTC
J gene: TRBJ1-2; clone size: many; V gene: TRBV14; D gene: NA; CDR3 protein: CASSPQGPSAYGYTF; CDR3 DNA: TGTGCCAGCAGCCCCCAGGGGCCATCCGCCTATGGCTACACCTTC
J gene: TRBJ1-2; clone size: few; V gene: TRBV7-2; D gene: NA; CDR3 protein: CASTPDGGPYGYTF; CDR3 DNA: TGTGCCAGCACCCCGGACGGGGGACCTTATGGCTACACCTTC
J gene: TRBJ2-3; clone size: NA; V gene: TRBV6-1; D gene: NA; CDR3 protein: CASSEALRADSTDTQYF; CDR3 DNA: TGTGCCAGCAGTGAAGCGCTTCGGGCGGACAGCACAGATACGCAGTATTTT
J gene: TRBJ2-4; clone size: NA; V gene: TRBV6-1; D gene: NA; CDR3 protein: CASSEALPGTIQYF; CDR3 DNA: TGTGCCAGCAGTGAAGCGCTTCCAGGGACCATTCAGTACTTC
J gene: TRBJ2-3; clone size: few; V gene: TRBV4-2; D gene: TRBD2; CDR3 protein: CAVGTSGSTDTQYF; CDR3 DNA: TGTGCCGTCGGGACTAGCGGGAGCACAGATACGCAGTATTTT
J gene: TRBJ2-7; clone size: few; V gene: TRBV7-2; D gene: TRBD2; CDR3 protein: CASSLKTSGSTFSYEQYF; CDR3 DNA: TGTGCCAGCAGCTTAAAGACTAGCGGGAGTACGTTTTCCTACGAGCAGTACTTC
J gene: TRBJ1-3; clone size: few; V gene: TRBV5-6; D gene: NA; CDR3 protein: CASSLWKAVNTIYF; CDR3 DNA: TGTGCCAGCAGCTTGTGGAAAGCCGTAAACACCATATATTTT
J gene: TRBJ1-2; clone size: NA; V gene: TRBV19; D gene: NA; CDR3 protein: CASSSPQVGIYGYTF; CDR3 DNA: TGTGCCAGTAGTTCACCCCAGGTGGGCATCTATGGCTACACCTTC
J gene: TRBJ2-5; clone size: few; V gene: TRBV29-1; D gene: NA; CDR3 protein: CSVDLIQQETQYF; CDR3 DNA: TGCAGCGTTGATTTGATTCAACAAGAGACCCAGTACTTC
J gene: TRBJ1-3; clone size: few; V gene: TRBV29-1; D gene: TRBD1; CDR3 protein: CSVLGTGLANTIYF; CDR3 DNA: TGCAGCGTGCTCGGGACAGGGCTTGCAAACACCATATATTTT
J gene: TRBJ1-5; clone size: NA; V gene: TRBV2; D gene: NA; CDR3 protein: CASSRSREYQPQHF; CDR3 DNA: TGTGCCAGCAGCCGCTCGAGGGAGTATCAGCCCCAGCATTTT
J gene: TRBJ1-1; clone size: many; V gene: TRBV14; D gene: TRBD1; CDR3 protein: CASHGGGGRAGMNTEAFF; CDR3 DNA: TGTGCCAGCCACGGAGGAGGGGGCCGGGCAGGCATGAACACTGAAGCTTTCTTT
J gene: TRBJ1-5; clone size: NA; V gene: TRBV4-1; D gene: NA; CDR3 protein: CASSDRDTRNQNQPQHF; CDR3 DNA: TGCGCCAGCAGCGATAGGGACACCCGAAACCAAAATCAGCCCCAGCATTTT
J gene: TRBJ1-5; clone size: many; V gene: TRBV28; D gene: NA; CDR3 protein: CASRSGGRGNQPQHF; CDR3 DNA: TGTGCCAGCAGGTCAGGCGGACGGGGCAATCAGCCCCAGCATTTT
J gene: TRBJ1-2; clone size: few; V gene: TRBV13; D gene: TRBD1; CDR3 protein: CASSLTGTGIKYGYTF; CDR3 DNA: TGTGCCAGCAGCTTAACCGGGACAGGGATTAAGTATGGCTACACCTTC
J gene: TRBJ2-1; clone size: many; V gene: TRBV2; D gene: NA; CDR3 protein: CASTAWADEQFF; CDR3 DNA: TGTGCCAGCACCGCCTGGGCGGATGAGCAGTTCTTC
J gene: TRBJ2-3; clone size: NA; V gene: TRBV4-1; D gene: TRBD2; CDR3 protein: CASSQVPVGRGGSTDTQYF; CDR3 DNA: TGCGCCAGCAGCCAAGTTCCGGTTGGGCGGGGGGGAAGCACAGATACGCAGTATTTT
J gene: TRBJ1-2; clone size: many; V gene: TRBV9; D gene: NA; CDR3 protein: CASSAWTESGYTF; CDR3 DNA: TGTGCCAGCAGCGCCTGGACAGAATCTGGCTACACCTTC
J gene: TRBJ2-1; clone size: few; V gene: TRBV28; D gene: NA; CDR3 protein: CASSAKGRSLYNEQFF; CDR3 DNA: TGTGCCAGCAGTGCCAAGGGGAGATCTTTGTACAATGAGCAGTTCTTC
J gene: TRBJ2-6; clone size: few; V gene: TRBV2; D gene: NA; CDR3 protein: CASSYHRSGANVLTF; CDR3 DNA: TGTGCCAGCAGTTACCATCGCTCTGGGGCCAACGTCCTGACTTTC
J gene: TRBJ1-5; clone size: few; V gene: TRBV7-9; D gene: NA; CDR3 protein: CASSRGTGRHQPQHF; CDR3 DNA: TGTGCCAGCAGCCGAGGAACAGGGAGGCATCAGCCCCAGCATTTT
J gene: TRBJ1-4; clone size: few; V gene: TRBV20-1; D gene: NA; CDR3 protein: CSARGEKLFF; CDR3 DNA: TGCAGTGCTAGGGGGGAAAAACTGTTTTTT
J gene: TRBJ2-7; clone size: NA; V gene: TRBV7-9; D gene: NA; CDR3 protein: CASSPQPLGEQYF; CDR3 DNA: TGTGCCAGCAGCCCCCAGCCTTTGGGCGAGCAGTACTTC
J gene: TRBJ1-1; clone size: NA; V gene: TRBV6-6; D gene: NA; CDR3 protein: CASSDWRPNTEAFF; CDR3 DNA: TGTGCCAGCAGTGACTGGCGGCCGAACACTGAAGCTTTCTTT